The 23 T cell receptor beta chains given below trace back to one sample, sequenced in a study of monozygotic twins with inflammatory bowel disease. From its re-call of the 5' RACE reads, TCRdb lists each CDR3 protein once, without DNA. Its table records about 330,000 distinct CDR3 sequences. Material: blood. The receptors were gathered from a human donor with ulcerative colitis or Crohn's disease, or a healthy co-twin of an affected twin (not recorded which).

Here the CDR3 reads CSAPDAARGIDTQYF. V gene TRBV20-1 combines with J gene TRBJ2-3. Germline V gene lookup returns CDR1 DFQATT and CDR2 SNEGSKA (reference sequence). The CDR3 sequence is 15 residues long.

The J gene is TRBJ2-3, the V gene TRBV10-3; the TCRdb call, TRBD2, lacks DNA for checking. The CDR3 is 14 amino acids. Germline V CDR1 and CDR2: ENHRY, SYGVKD. CDR3 region: CAISVGGSTDTQYF.

The gene calls are TRBV28 and TRBJ2-3; TCRdb's D call of TRBD1 is untestable without DNA. The CDR3 is 14 residues long. CDR1 MDHEN and CDR2 SYDVKM come from the germline V gene. The CDR3 protein is CASWKGQGTDTQYF.

The chain combines TRBV28 with TRBJ2-7; TCRdb's D call, TRBD2, is unchecked because there is no DNA. This CDR3 spans 16 amino acids. Germline values: CDR1 MDHEN, CDR2 SYDVKM. The CDR3 here is CASINSRSSGKDEQYF.

The chain's CDR3 is CASSFITDTQCF. The chain combines TRBV2 with TRBJ2-3. CDR1 is SNHLY, CDR2 FYNNEI, per germline. This CDR3 spans 12 amino acids.

This chain links TRBV7-2 with TRBJ2-7. This CDR3 spans 13 amino acids. Germline V lookup: CDR1 SGHTA, CDR2 FQGNSA. The CDR3 region is CASSLSGLYEQYF.

This chain uses TRBV3-1 with TRBJ1-5; TCRdb outputs TRBD1, but without DNA this stays unchecked. Germline CDR1 is LGHDT and CDR2 is YNNKEL (reference sequence). This CDR3 spans 15 amino acids. The CDR3 loop reads CASSQGSAGFQPQHF.

The rearrangement joins TRBV20-1 to TRBJ2-7. Germline V gives CDR1 DFQATT, CDR2 SNEGSKA (reference sequence). There are 12 residues in the CDR3. CDR3 protein: CSASGDTYEQYF.

This chain joins TRBV5-1 and TRBJ2-1; TCRdb selects TRBD1, and the lack of DNA leaves this call unchecked. The V gene's germline CDR1 is SGHRS and CDR2 YFSETQ. The CDR3 totals 15 residues. The CDR3 sequence is CASSLDPGQGPQQFF. The variable domain in full, with the rest retrieved from reference TRBV5-1 and TRBJ2-1, is KAGVTQTPRYLIKTRGQQVTLSCSPISGHRSVSWYQQTPGQGLQFLFEYFSETQRNKGNFPGRFSGRQFSNSRSEMNVSTLELGDSALYLCASSLDPGQGPQQFFGPGTRLTVL.

V gene TRBV12-3 or TRBV12-4 combines with J gene TRBJ1-2. The CDR3 length is 13 residues. The CDR3 loop reads CASNDFGVGGYTF.

The chain employs TRBV7-2 and TRBJ2-5; lacking DNA, the TRBD1 call made by TCRdb goes unchecked. This CDR3 spans 15 amino acids. Germline assignment: CDR1 SGHTA and CDR2 FQGNSA. CDR3 amino acids: CASSFIQGGQETQYF.

The chain carries TRBV7-6 and TRBJ2-1; the TRBD2 assignment by TCRdb is unverifiable without DNA. This CDR3 contains 17 residues. Germline CDR1 reads SGHVS; CDR2 reads FNYEAQ. The CDR3 sequence: CASSDRAGDFGYNEQFF.

The gene calls are TRBV7-8 and TRBJ2-7. The germline V gene encodes CDR1 SGHVS and CDR2 FQNEAQ. The CDR3 is made up of 14 amino acids. The CDR3 sequence is CASSTFTGLNEQYF.

The gene calls are TRBV6-1 and TRBJ2-2. In germline, CDR1 is MNHNS, CDR2 SASEGT. This CDR3 spans 17 amino acids. CDR3 sequence: CASSRDQAATNTGELFF.

The rearrangement links TRBV6-5 to TRBJ1-2. The germline CDR1 and CDR2 sequences are MNHEY and SVGAGI. The length of the CDR3 is 12 residues. The CDR3 is CASTVGSQGYTF.

This chain uses TRBV10-3 with TRBJ1-6. Per the germline V gene, CDR1 is ENHRY and CDR2 is SYGVKD. The CDR3 extends over 13 amino acids. CDR3 protein: CAITSEEFSPLHF.

This chain links TRBV28 with TRBJ2-4; TCRdb indicates TRBD1, and absent DNA this call remains unverified. CDR1 is MDHEN and CDR2 is SYDVKM in the germline V gene. This CDR3 is built from 14 residues. The CDR3 reads CASSASMTPLKVRF.

V usage is TRBV5-1 and J usage is TRBJ1-4; the D gene TCRdb calls, TRBD1, cannot be checked with no DNA. The CDR3 loop spans 15 amino acids. Germline V CDR1 and CDR2: SGHRS, YFSETQ. This CDR3 is CASSTDSARNEKLFF.

The chain uses TRBV4-1 and TRBJ1-1; the TCRdb D gene call, TRBD1, has no DNA to confirm it. Per germline, CDR1 MGHRA and CDR2 YSYEKL. The CDR3 totals 16 residues. The CDR3 reads CASSHGDRNMNTEAFF.

The chain links TRBV7-9 to TRBJ2-7; TCRdb indicates TRBD1, and absent DNA this call remains unverified. The germline V gene encodes CDR1 SEHNR and CDR2 FQNEAQ (reference sequence). This CDR3 has 11 residues. CDR3 in amino acids: CASMGGYEQYF.

The rearrangement joins TRBV7-2 to TRBJ1-6; no DNA is available, so the TRBD1 call from TCRdb remains unchecked. The CDR3 has 14 amino acids. Germline assignment: CDR1 SGHTA and CDR2 FQGNSA. The CDR3 protein is CASKETVRGSPLHF.

The CDR3 region is CSAPDSWGEAEKLFF. V and J are TRBV20-1 and TRBJ1-4. The CDR3 totals 15 residues. Germline V lookup: CDR1 DFQATT, CDR2 SNEGSKA (reference sequence).

In terms of frequency, this clonotype is medium-sized. The chain joins TRBV5-1 to TRBJ2-7; TCRdb's D gene call, TRBD1, goes unchecked for lack of DNA. From germline, CDR1 is SGHRS and CDR2 YFSETQ. The CDR3 sequence is 14 residues long. This CDR3 reads CASSASGVSYEQYF. Complete variable domain (other parts from reference TRBV5-1 and TRBJ2-7): KAGVTQTPRYLIKTRGQQVTLSCSPISGHRSVSWYQQTPGQGLQFLFEYFSETQRNKGNFPGRFSGRQFSNSRSEMNVSTLELGDSALYLCASSASGVSYEQYFGPGTRLTVT.